This T cell receptor (beta chain) emerged from a study of shared clonotypes between healthy human individuals. Naive CD8 isolation took CD45RO-negative cells positively selected for CCR7 and excluded terminally differentiated effector memory CD45RA+ cells. From germline, CDR1 is SGHNT and CDR2 YYREEE (reference sequence). V trimming: 0 bases; J trimming: 0 bases; junction bases outside the gene matches: 0. The CDR3 is 14 residues long. With respect to this clone: Different DNA sequences within this sample yield the same CDR3.

The protocol was immunoSEQ multiplex PCR, while the TCRdb copy is restricted to in-frame clones and leaves out a portion. The sample includes some 2 million clones, roughly 94% of them seen just once. Sequencing was performed on naive CD8+ T cells sorted from blood. This sequence joins TRBV5-4 and TRBJ2-7; 7 positions agree with TRBD1. This receptor was identified in a man between 18 and 29 years old in good health. The CDR3 loop is CASSLAGGSYEQYF. The CDR3 nucleotides are TGTGCCAGCAGCTTGGCAGGGGGCTCCTACGAGCAGTACTTC.